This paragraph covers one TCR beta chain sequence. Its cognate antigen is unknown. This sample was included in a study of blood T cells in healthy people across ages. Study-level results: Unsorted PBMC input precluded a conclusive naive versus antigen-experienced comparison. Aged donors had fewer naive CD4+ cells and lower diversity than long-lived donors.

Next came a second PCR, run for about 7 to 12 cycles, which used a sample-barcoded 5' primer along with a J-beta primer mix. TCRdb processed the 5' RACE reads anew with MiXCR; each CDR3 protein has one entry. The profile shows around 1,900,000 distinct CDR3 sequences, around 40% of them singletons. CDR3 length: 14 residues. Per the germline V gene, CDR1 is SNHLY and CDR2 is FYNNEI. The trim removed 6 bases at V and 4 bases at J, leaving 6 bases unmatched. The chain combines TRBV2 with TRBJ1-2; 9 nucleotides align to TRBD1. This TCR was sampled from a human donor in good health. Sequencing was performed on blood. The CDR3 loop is CASRGQGSIYGYTF. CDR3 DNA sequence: TGTGCCAGCAGAGGACAGGGGTCCATCTATGGCTACACCTTC.